Shown below are 12 T cell receptor beta chains from a single sample sequenced in a study of blood T cell repertoires in COVID-19. Some clones are missing from TCRdb's copy, which holds only in-frame ones; the method was immunoSEQ multiplex PCR. The top ten hold around 4.8% of the sample, which has some 200,000 clones, 75% to 90% seen once. Input material: peripheral blood. The origin of the receptors is a middle-aged woman with acute or convalescent COVID-19.

The J gene is TRBJ1-2, the V gene TRBV7-9, with a possible D match to TRBD1 (6 bases). This CDR3 has 14 amino acids. The germline gives CDR1 SEHNR, CDR2 FQNEAQ (reference sequence). Trimming shortened V by 2 bases and J by 8 bases, and 15 bases separated the two germline ends. The CDR3 loop is CASSLKGQDRGYTF. The CDR3 DNA sequence: TGTGCCAGCAGCTTAAAGGGACAAGACCGCGGCTACACCTTC.

Comments on this clone: Other DNA sequences of this sample code for an identical CDR3. The V call is TRBV2, the J call TRBJ1-5, with a possible D match to TRBD1 (6 bases). The CDR3 has 15 amino acids. Germline CDR1 is SNHLY and CDR2 is FYNNEI. V was clipped by 7 bases and J by 6 bases, with 19 bases between them. The CDR3 here is CASTAGGAWGQPQHF. The CDR3 DNA is TGTGCCAGCACTGCGGGGGGGGCGTGGGGTCAGCCCCAGCATTTT.

This chain uses TRBV9 with TRBJ1-3; tentative D call: TRBD1 (5 bases). Trimming shortened V by 0 bases and J by 4 bases, and 14 bases separated the two germline ends. The CDR3 spans 16 residues. Germline V gene data show CDR1 as SGDLS and CDR2 as YYNGEE. Here the CDR3 DNA reads TGTGCCAGCAGCGTAGAACATGCGGGGCGAGGAAACACCATATATTTT. Translated: CASSVEHAGRGNTIYF.

The chain couples TRBV2 to TRBJ1-5; 8 bases are a match to TRBD1. With 3 bases clipped from V and 0 bases from J, the junction kept 4 bases outside the gene matches. Germline loops: CDR1 SNHLY, CDR2 FYNNEI. The CDR3 contains 16 residues. CDR3 DNA: TGTGCCAGCAGTGATAGGGGACAGGCTAGCAATCAGCCCCAGCATTTT. Translation: CASSDRGQASNQPQHF.

The V gene is TRBV18, the J gene TRBJ2-1, with 7 bases aligning to TRBD2. V shed 0 bases and J 2 bases; nucleotides not matched to a gene: 4. Germline V gives CDR1 KGHSH, CDR2 LQKENI. The CDR3 has 16 amino acids. CDR3 sequence reads: CASSPPLRGAYNEQFF. The DNA of the CDR3 is TGTGCCAGCTCACCACCGCTACGGGGGGCCTACAATGAGCAGTTCTTC.

V usage is TRBV6-5 and J usage is TRBJ1-2; no clear D gene. This CDR3 region has 12 residues. Germline V gene sequence: CDR1 MNHEY, CDR2 SVGAGI. V gave up 5 bases and J gave up 4 bases, with 8 bases separating them. The CDR3, as DNA: TGTGCCAGCAGTCTGGGCAGCTATGGCTACACCTTC. Translating gives CASSLGSYGYTF.

The CDR3 sequence is CASRKGTGDSGYTF. DNA of the CDR3: TGCGCCAGCAGGAAGGGGACAGGAGACAGTGGCTACACCTTC. V gene TRBV5-1 combines with J gene TRBJ1-2; TRBD1 matches 8 bases. V lost 5 bases and J lost 7; bases outside the gene matches: 10. Germline CDR1 SGHRS, CDR2 YFSETQ. The CDR3 runs 14 residues.

The V call is TRBV6-5, the J call TRBJ2-1; perhaps TRBD2 as D (6 bases). Germline V gives CDR1 MNHEY, CDR2 SVGAGI. This CDR3 has 12 residues. V lost 5 bases, J lost 9 bases, and 11 bases lay in between. Here the CDR3 reads CASSPRGVEQFF. The CDR3 DNA reads as TGTGCCAGCAGTCCCCGCGGGGTTGAGCAGTTCTTC.

The gene calls are TRBV24-1 and TRBJ2-3, with a possible D match to TRBD2 (5 bases). V lost 3 bases and J 1 base, leaving 7 bases between the germline ends. This CDR3 is 14 amino acids long. CDR1 KGHDR and CDR2 SFDVKD come from the germline V gene. The CDR3 nucleotides read TGTGCCACCAGTGATAGCGGACGCACAGATACGCAGTATTTT. Translated, it gives CATSDSGRTDTQYF.

The chain is built from TRBV6-5 and TRBJ1-1, with D uncertain. The CDR3 extends over 10 amino acids. V was shortened by 8 bases and J by 10 bases, with 11 bases between the two germline ends. Germline values: CDR1 MNHEY, CDR2 SVGAGI. The CDR3 DNA reads TGTGCCAGCGGTCGGGAAGGAGCTTTCTTT. This codes for CASGREGAFF.

The genes are TRBV18 and TRBJ1-5, with 7 bases lining up with TRBD1. The ends lost 3 bases at V and 3 bases at J; junction bases unmatched: 5. Germline V gene sequence: CDR1 KGHSH, CDR2 LQKENI. This CDR3 comprises 15 residues. The CDR3: CASSPPGQLNQPQHF. The CDR3 DNA reads as TGTGCCAGCTCACCCCCGGGACAGCTCAATCAGCCCCAGCATTTT.

The V call is TRBV5-1, the J call TRBJ1-1, with D possibly TRBD1 on 5 matching bases. V lost 4 bases and J lost 0, with 19 bases in between. Germline loops: CDR1 SGHRS, CDR2 YFSETQ. CDR3 size: 17 residues. CDR3 in amino acids: CASSVDYFGHMNTEAFF. CDR3 DNA sequence: TGCGCCAGCAGCGTGGATTATTTTGGACATATGAACACTGAAGCTTTCTTT.